This TCR beta chain comes out of a study of blood T cell repertoires in COVID-19. Study information: Collection of acute and convalescent COVID-19 samples took place in the United States, Italy and Spain. PBMCs, B-cell-depleted T cells, or T cells provided the cDNA or gDNA that made up the material.

Original processing methods: Nucleated cell number was recorded as an estimate derived from reference gene primer amplification. The repertoire was sequenced with immunoSEQ multiplex PCR; TCRdb's copy has only in-frame clones and lacks some. The V and J calls and clone size come from that table; D and trimming were worked out from the DNA. The sample records approximately 86,000 clones, roughly 78% being singletons. The CDR3 has 15 residues. V was pared by 2 bases and J by 7 bases, with 2 bases of the junction left unmatched. CDR1 and CDR2 (germline): KGHDR, SFDVKD. This clonotype originated in a woman in her sixties or seventies with acute or convalescent COVID-19. The chain carries TRBV24-1 and TRBJ1-4; TRBD1 aligns across 11 bases. Sequenced material: peripheral blood. The CDR3: CATSDSGTGGEKLFF. Written as DNA, the CDR3 is TGTGCCACCAGTGATTCCGGGACAGGGGGTGAAAAACTGTTTTTT.